Sequencing of this T cell receptor beta chain was carried out in a study of OX40 agonist ivuxolimab in advanced cancers. The repertoire was sequenced with immunoSEQ multiplex PCR; TCRdb's copy has only in-frame clones and lacks some. The sample gives tens of thousands of clones, around 92% of which show up once; nearly 15% is in the top ten. The V gene lost 4 bases and the J gene lost 3 bases, with 14 bases spanning the gap. This CDR3 spans 14 amino acids. The germline CDR1 and CDR2 sequences are SGHRS and YFSETQ. This chain connects TRBV5-1 to TRBJ2-7; D is unresolved. This TCR was sampled from an adult with an advanced solid tumor such as melanoma, head and neck, liver or kidney cancer. This specimen consisted of CD4+ or CD8+ T cells sorted from blood, obtained in a trial of the OX40 agonist ivuxolimab. Here the CDR3 reads CASSTRAANYEQYF. For the CDR3, the DNA is TGCGCCAGCAGCACCCGGGCCGCAAACTACGAGCAGTACTTC.